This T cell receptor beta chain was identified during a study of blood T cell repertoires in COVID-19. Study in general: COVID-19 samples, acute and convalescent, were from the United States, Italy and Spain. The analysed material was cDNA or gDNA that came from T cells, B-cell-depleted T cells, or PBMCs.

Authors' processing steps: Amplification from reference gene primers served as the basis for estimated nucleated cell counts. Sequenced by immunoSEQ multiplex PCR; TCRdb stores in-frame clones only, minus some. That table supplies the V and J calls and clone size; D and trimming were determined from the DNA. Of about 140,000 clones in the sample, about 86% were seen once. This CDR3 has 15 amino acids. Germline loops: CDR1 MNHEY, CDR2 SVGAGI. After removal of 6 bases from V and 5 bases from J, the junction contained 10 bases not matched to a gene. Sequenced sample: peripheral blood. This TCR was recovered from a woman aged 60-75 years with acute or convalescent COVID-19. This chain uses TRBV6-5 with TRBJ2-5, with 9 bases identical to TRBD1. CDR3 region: CASRPGQGSRETQYF. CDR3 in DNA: TGTGCCAGCAGGCCGGGACAGGGCAGTCGGGAGACCCAGTACTTC.